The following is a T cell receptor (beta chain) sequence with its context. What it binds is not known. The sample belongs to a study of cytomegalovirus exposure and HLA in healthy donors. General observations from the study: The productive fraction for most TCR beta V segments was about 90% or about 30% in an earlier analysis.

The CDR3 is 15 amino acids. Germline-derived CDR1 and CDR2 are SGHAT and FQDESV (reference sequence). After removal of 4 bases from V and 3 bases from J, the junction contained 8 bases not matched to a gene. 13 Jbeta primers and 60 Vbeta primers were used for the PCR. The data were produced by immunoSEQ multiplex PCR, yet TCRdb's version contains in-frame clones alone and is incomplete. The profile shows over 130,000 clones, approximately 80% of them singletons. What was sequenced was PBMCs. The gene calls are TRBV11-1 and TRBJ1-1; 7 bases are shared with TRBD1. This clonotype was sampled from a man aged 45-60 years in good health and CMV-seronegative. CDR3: CASSSNRGGDTEAFF. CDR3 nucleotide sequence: TGTGCCAGCAGCTCGAACAGGGGTGGCGACACTGAAGCTTTCTTT.